Listed below are T cell receptor beta chains from one sample, sequenced in a study of response to subunit inactivated influenza vaccine. TCRdb re-derived calls from the RT-PCR reads in MiXCR, one entry per CDR3 protein. The sample contains roughly 760,000 distinct CDR3 sequences, 21% of which appear only once. The input for sequencing was PBMCs from blood, taken roughly 5 days after vaccination. The receptors stem from a man aged 50 or older who received an inactivated influenza vaccine. The CDR3 runs from the conserved cysteine through the conserved F or W. The D gene is left open where the match is weak. Some rows have no size entry. The others give once, few or many, or a class for an expanded clone.

d_gene: NA
abundance: few
j_gene: TRBJ1-6
v_gene: TRBV10-3
CDR3nt: TGTGCCAGCTCTCGACGGGGGCAGGACTATAATTCACCCCTCCACTTT
CDR3aa: CASSRRGQDYNSPLHF

d_gene: NA
abundance: NA
j_gene: TRBJ2-7
v_gene: TRBV4-2
CDR3nt: TGTGCCAGCAGCCAAGATCCCAAGTACGAGCAGTACTTC
CDR3aa: CASSQDPKYEQYF

d_gene: TRBD2
abundance: NA
j_gene: TRBJ2-1
v_gene: TRBV4-1
CDR3nt: TGCGCCAGCAGCCGCGGACTAGCGGGGGGCTCGTCATGGTTCTTC
CDR3aa: CASSRGLAGGSSWFF

d_gene: NA
abundance: few
j_gene: TRBJ2-2
v_gene: TRBV12-3/TRBV12-4
CDR3nt: TGTGCCAGCAGTTTAGCAGGGTTGGACACCGGGGAGCTGTTTTTT
CDR3aa: CASSLAGLDTGELFF

d_gene: NA
abundance: NA
j_gene: TRBJ1-1
v_gene: TRBV5-1
CDR3nt: TGCGCCAGCAGCCCTTACAGGGAGGCGGAAGCTTTCTTT
CDR3aa: CASSPYREAEAFF

d_gene: NA
abundance: NA
j_gene: TRBJ1-2
v_gene: TRBV6-2/TRBV6-3
CDR3nt: TGTGCCACGGCCCGCAACTATGGCTACACCTTC
CDR3aa: CATARNYGYTF

d_gene: NA
abundance: NA
j_gene: TRBJ2-1
v_gene: TRBV5-1
CDR3nt: TGCGCCAGCAGCTTGGACAGGGTTGAGTACAATGAGCAGTTCTTC
CDR3aa: CASSLDRVEYNEQFF

d_gene: NA
abundance: few
j_gene: TRBJ2-1
v_gene: TRBV13
CDR3nt: TGTGCCAGCAGCTTGCGGGACGGCAATGAGCAGTTCTTC
CDR3aa: CASSLRDGNEQFF

d_gene: NA
abundance: few
j_gene: TRBJ1-5
v_gene: TRBV20-1
CDR3nt: TGCAGTGCCCAGGCCGGACAGCTCAATCAGCCCCAGCATTTT
CDR3aa: CSAQAGQLNQPQHF

d_gene: NA
abundance: few
j_gene: TRBJ2-5
v_gene: TRBV25-1
CDR3nt: TGTGCCAGCAGTCCGGTTGGTTACCAAGAGACCCAGTACTTC
CDR3aa: CASSPVGYQETQYF

d_gene: NA
abundance: few
j_gene: TRBJ1-2
v_gene: TRBV7-9
CDR3nt: TGTGCCAGCAGCTTAGGCTTGGGAAACTATGGCTACACCTTC
CDR3aa: CASSLGLGNYGYTF

d_gene: TRBD1
abundance: few
j_gene: TRBJ2-2
v_gene: TRBV11-1
CDR3nt: TGTGCCAGCAGCTTGGGACAGGTTGACGGGGAGCTGTTTTTT
CDR3aa: CASSLGQVDGELFF

d_gene: NA
abundance: NA
j_gene: TRBJ1-1
v_gene: TRBV20-1
CDR3nt: TGCAGTGCGCCGCCTGCGAAAGGGGGAAACACTGAAGCTTTCTTT
CDR3aa: CSAPPAKGGNTEAFF

d_gene: TRBD1
abundance: few
j_gene: TRBJ1-4
v_gene: TRBV6-5
CDR3nt: TGTGCCAGCAGTTTCGACAGGGTGGGGGAAAAACTGTTTTTT
CDR3aa: CASSFDRVGEKLFF

d_gene: TRBD1
abundance: NA
j_gene: TRBJ1-5
v_gene: TRBV5-1
CDR3nt: TGCGCCAGCAGCTTGGCGACAGGGGTGGTAGAGCCCCAGCATTTT
CDR3aa: CASSLATGVVEPQHF

d_gene: NA
abundance: few
j_gene: TRBJ2-3
v_gene: TRBV20-1
CDR3nt: TGCAGTGCTCCGATTCGAGCAGGGGCTCCCACAGATACGCAGTATTTT
CDR3aa: CSAPIRAGAPTDTQYF

d_gene: TRBD2
abundance: NA
j_gene: TRBJ2-3
v_gene: TRBV7-2
CDR3nt: TGTGCCAGCAGCTTAGTCCTAGCGGGGTCGGGTACGCAGTATTTT
CDR3aa: CASSLVLAGSGTQYF

d_gene: NA
abundance: many
j_gene: TRBJ2-1
v_gene: TRBV24-1
CDR3nt: TGTGCCACCAGTGATTTTCCTGCAGACAATGAGCAGTTCTTC
CDR3aa: CATSDFPADNEQFF

d_gene: TRBD2
abundance: NA
j_gene: TRBJ2-5
v_gene: TRBV29-1
CDR3nt: TGCAGCGTTGACCGGGGGGTAGGAGAGACCCAGTACTTC
CDR3aa: CSVDRGVGETQYF

d_gene: TRBD2
abundance: few
j_gene: TRBJ2-2
v_gene: TRBV20-1
CDR3nt: TGCAGTGCTAGAGGGACTAGCAGAAACACCGGGGAGCTGTTTTTT
CDR3aa: CSARGTSRNTGELFF

d_gene: NA
abundance: NA
j_gene: TRBJ2-1
v_gene: TRBV15
CDR3nt: TGTGCCACCAGCAGAGATCCCACAAATACTGAGCAGTTCTTC
CDR3aa: CATSRDPTNTEQFF

d_gene: NA
abundance: NA
j_gene: TRBJ2-3
v_gene: TRBV4-1
CDR3nt: TGCGCCAGCAGCCAAGATCGGGGAGGTTTGGGTTCCCGGTCAGATACGCAGTATTTT
CDR3aa: CASSQDRGGLGSRSDTQYF

d_gene: TRBD2
abundance: NA
j_gene: TRBJ2-1
v_gene: TRBV7-3
CDR3nt: TGTGCCAGCAGCCTTAACCGACTAGCGGGTGTAGGTAATGAGCAGTTCTTC
CDR3aa: CASSLNRLAGVGNEQFF

d_gene: NA
abundance: NA
j_gene: TRBJ2-7
v_gene: TRBV11-2
CDR3nt: TGTGCCAGCCACAGCTTGCGGAGCAGGGTTCATGGAGAGCAGTACTTC
CDR3aa: CASHSLRSRVHGEQYF

d_gene: TRBD2
abundance: NA
j_gene: TRBJ2-4
v_gene: TRBV11-2
CDR3nt: TGTGCCAGCAGCGTAGGACTAGCGGGAGGGAAACTAGCCAAAAACATTCAGTACTTC
CDR3aa: CASSVGLAGGKLAKNIQYF

d_gene: TRBD1
abundance: few
j_gene: TRBJ2-7
v_gene: TRBV6-2/TRBV6-3
CDR3nt: TGTGCCAGCAGTTACCTCGGACAGGCATTCTACGAGCAGTACTTC
CDR3aa: CASSYLGQAFYEQYF

d_gene: NA
abundance: few
j_gene: TRBJ1-5
v_gene: TRBV12-3/TRBV12-4
CDR3nt: TGTGCCAGCAGTTCCGGGCAACGCGGGCAGCCCCAGCATTTT
CDR3aa: CASSSGQRGQPQHF

d_gene: TRBD1
abundance: NA
j_gene: TRBJ1-2
v_gene: TRBV29-1
CDR3nt: TGCAGCGTGGCCGGGACAGGGAATGGCTACACCTTC
CDR3aa: CSVAGTGNGYTF

d_gene: TRBD1
abundance: few
j_gene: TRBJ2-7
v_gene: TRBV4-2
CDR3nt: TGTGCCAGCAGCCACGAGACAGGGGATTCCTACGAGCAGTACTTC
CDR3aa: CASSHETGDSYEQYF

d_gene: NA
abundance: NA
j_gene: TRBJ2-2
v_gene: TRBV12-3/TRBV12-4
CDR3nt: TGTGCCAGCAGAACAGAGCGGAAACCCACCGGGGAGCTGTTTTTT
CDR3aa: CASRTERKPTGELFF

d_gene: TRBD2
abundance: few
j_gene: TRBJ2-1
v_gene: TRBV7-9
CDR3nt: TGTGCCAGCAGCCCCAGCGGGAGCTTTGGGGGTGAGCAGTTCTTC
CDR3aa: CASSPSGSFGGEQFF

d_gene: TRBD1
abundance: NA
j_gene: TRBJ2-1
v_gene: TRBV5-1
CDR3nt: TGCGCCAGCAGCCTCCGGGACAGACCCCTGGGGGAGCAGTTCTTC
CDR3aa: CASSLRDRPLGEQFF

d_gene: NA
abundance: NA
j_gene: TRBJ2-1
v_gene: TRBV20-1
CDR3nt: TGCAGTGCACATAAAACAGGGCCTAAATCCTACAATGAGCAGTTCTTC
CDR3aa: CSAHKTGPKSYNEQFF

d_gene: NA
abundance: NA
j_gene: TRBJ1-5
v_gene: TRBV10-3
CDR3nt: TGTGCCATCGCGGGGCAGTTAAATCAGCCCCAGCATTTT
CDR3aa: CAIAGQLNQPQHF

d_gene: NA
abundance: many
j_gene: TRBJ1-3
v_gene: TRBV27
CDR3nt: TGTGCCAGCAGAACCCTGAGTGGGGGAAACACCATATATTTT
CDR3aa: CASRTLSGGNTIYF

d_gene: NA
abundance: few
j_gene: TRBJ2-5
v_gene: TRBV7-9
CDR3nt: TGTGCCAGCAGCTTCACAGGCCCCCGAGAGACCCAGTACTTC
CDR3aa: CASSFTGPRETQYF

d_gene: NA
abundance: NA
j_gene: TRBJ2-7
v_gene: TRBV20-1
CDR3nt: TGCAGTGCTACGGGACTTAAGTCCGGCTCCTACGAGCAGTACTTC
CDR3aa: CSATGLKSGSYEQYF

d_gene: NA
abundance: NA
j_gene: TRBJ2-5
v_gene: TRBV20-1
CDR3nt: TGCAGTGCTAGGGGCCGGGAAGGGTGGGAGACCCAGTACTTC
CDR3aa: CSARGREGWETQYF

d_gene: TRBD1
abundance: NA
j_gene: TRBJ1-1
v_gene: TRBV7-2
CDR3nt: TGTGCCAGCAGATTGACAGGGGGAACGGCAGCTTTCTTT
CDR3aa: CASRLTGGTAAFF

d_gene: NA
abundance: few
j_gene: TRBJ2-7
v_gene: TRBV4-1
CDR3nt: TGCGCCAGCAGCCAAGAAGGGAGATGGGAGCAGTACTTC
CDR3aa: CASSQEGRWEQYF

d_gene: NA
abundance: many
j_gene: TRBJ1-2
v_gene: TRBV20-1
CDR3nt: TGCAGTGCTATTAGGGAGGGGTATGGCTACACCTTC
CDR3aa: CSAIREGYGYTF

d_gene: TRBD1
abundance: few
j_gene: TRBJ2-7
v_gene: TRBV6-1
CDR3nt: TGTGCCAGCAGCTCCTGGGACAGCATCTCCTACGAGCAGTACTTC
CDR3aa: CASSSWDSISYEQYF

d_gene: NA
abundance: few
j_gene: TRBJ1-3
v_gene: TRBV4-3
CDR3nt: TGCGCCAGCAGCCAATGGGAACAGCGTGGAAACACCATATATTTT
CDR3aa: CASSQWEQRGNTIYF

d_gene: TRBD1
abundance: NA
j_gene: TRBJ2-7
v_gene: TRBV5-1
CDR3nt: TGCGCCAGCAGCTTGCGGGCAGGGGGCTGGAACGAGCAGTACTTC
CDR3aa: CASSLRAGGWNEQYF

d_gene: NA
abundance: few
j_gene: TRBJ2-6
v_gene: TRBV28
CDR3nt: TGTGCCAGCAGTTGGGGGACCTCTGGGGCCAACGTCCTGACTTTC
CDR3aa: CASSWGTSGANVLTF

d_gene: NA
abundance: NA
j_gene: TRBJ2-5
v_gene: TRBV7-9
CDR3nt: TGTGCCAGCAGCCTACTGAGGACTCCCCAAGAGACCCAGTACTTC
CDR3aa: CASSLLRTPQETQYF

d_gene: NA
abundance: NA
j_gene: TRBJ2-7
v_gene: TRBV12-3/TRBV12-4
CDR3nt: TGTGCCAGCCGGATGCAGGCCTCCTACGAGCATTACTTC
CDR3aa: CASRMQASYEHYF

d_gene: NA
abundance: few
j_gene: TRBJ1-6
v_gene: TRBV12-3/TRBV12-4
CDR3nt: TGTGCCAGCAGTTTAATAAAACAGGTCTATAATTCACCCCTCCACTTT
CDR3aa: CASSLIKQVYNSPLHF

d_gene: NA
abundance: NA
j_gene: TRBJ2-3
v_gene: TRBV24-1
CDR3nt: TGTGCCACCAGTGTTCGGGGGAGCACAGATACGCAGTATTTT
CDR3aa: CATSVRGSTDTQYF

d_gene: TRBD1
abundance: NA
j_gene: TRBJ2-7
v_gene: TRBV4-2
CDR3nt: TGTGCCAGCAGCCAAGTTGGTGGACAGGGATACGAGCAGTACTTC
CDR3aa: CASSQVGGQGYEQYF

d_gene: TRBD1
abundance: NA
j_gene: TRBJ1-5
v_gene: TRBV19
CDR3nt: TGTGCCAGCGAGGGACAGGGTAATCAGCCCCAGCATTTT
CDR3aa: CASEGQGNQPQHF

d_gene: NA
abundance: NA
j_gene: TRBJ2-5
v_gene: TRBV10-2
CDR3nt: TGCGCCAGCAGTGAGTTATCCCAGGGCACCCAGTACTTC
CDR3aa: CASSELSQGTQYF

d_gene: TRBD1
abundance: NA
j_gene: TRBJ1-4
v_gene: TRBV29-1
CDR3nt: TGCAGCGCTCGGACAGGGACGGATGAAAAACTGTTTTTT
CDR3aa: CSARTGTDEKLFF

d_gene: NA
abundance: many
j_gene: TRBJ2-3
v_gene: TRBV20-1
CDR3nt: TGCAGTGCTGCGCATGGCGGGGCGACCACAGATACGCAGTATTTT
CDR3aa: CSAAHGGATTDTQYF

d_gene: TRBD1
abundance: NA
j_gene: TRBJ1-2
v_gene: TRBV12-3/TRBV12-4
CDR3nt: TGTGCCAGCAGCCCTGAGACAGGGAACTATGGCTACACCTTC
CDR3aa: CASSPETGNYGYTF

d_gene: NA
abundance: many
j_gene: TRBJ2-1
v_gene: TRBV7-2
CDR3nt: TGTGCCAGCAGCTTAGTTGCAGGGAATGAGCAGTTCTTC
CDR3aa: CASSLVAGNEQFF